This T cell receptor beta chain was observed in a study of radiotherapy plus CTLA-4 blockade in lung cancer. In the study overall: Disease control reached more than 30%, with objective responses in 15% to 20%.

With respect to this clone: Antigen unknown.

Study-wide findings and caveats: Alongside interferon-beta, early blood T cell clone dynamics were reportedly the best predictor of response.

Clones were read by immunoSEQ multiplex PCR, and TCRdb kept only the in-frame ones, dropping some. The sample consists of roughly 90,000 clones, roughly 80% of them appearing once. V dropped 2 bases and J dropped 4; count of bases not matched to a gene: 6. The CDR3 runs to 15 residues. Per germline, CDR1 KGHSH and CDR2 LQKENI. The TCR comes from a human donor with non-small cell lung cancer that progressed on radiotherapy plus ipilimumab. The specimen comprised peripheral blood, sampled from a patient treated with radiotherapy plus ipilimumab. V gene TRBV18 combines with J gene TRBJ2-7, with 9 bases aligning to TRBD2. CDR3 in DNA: TGTGCCAGCTCACCAACTACTAGCGGGCTGTACGAGCAGTACTTC. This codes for CASSPTTSGLYEQYF.